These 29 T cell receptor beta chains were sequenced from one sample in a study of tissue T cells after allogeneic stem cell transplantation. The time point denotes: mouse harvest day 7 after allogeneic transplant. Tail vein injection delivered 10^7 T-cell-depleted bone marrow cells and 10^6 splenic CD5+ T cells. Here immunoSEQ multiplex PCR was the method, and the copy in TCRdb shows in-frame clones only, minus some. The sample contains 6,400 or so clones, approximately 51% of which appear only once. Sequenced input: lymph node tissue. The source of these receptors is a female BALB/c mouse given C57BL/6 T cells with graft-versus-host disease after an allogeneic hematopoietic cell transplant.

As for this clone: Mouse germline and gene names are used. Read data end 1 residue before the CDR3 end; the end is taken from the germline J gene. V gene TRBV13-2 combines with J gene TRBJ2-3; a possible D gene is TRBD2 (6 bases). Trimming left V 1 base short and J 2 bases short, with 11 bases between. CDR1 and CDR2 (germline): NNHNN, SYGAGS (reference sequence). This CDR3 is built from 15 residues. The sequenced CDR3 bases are TGTGCCAGCGGTGATCCTGGGGCAAATGCAGAAACGCTGTAT. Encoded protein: CASGDPGANAETLY. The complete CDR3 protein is CASGDPGANAETLYF.

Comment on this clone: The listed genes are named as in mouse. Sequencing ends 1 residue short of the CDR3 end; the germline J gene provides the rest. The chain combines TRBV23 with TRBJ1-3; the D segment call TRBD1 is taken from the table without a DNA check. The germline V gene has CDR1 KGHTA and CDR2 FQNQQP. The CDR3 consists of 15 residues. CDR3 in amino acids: CSSSQGQNSGNTLYF. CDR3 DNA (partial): TGCTCCAGCAGTCAAGGACAGAATTCTGGAAATACGCTCTAT.

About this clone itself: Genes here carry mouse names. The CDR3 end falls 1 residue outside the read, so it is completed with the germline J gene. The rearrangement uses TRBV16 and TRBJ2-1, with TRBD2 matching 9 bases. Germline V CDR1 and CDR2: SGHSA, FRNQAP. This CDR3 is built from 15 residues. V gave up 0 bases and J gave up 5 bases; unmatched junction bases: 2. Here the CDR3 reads CASSLDWGGNAEQFF. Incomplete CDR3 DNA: TGTGCAAGCAGCTTAGACTGGGGGGGAAATGCTGAGCAGTTC.

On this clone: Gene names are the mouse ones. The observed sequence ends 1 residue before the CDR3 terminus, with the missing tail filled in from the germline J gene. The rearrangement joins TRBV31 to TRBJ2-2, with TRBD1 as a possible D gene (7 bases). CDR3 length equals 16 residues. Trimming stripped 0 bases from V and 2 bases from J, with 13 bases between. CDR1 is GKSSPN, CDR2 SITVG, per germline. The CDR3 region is CAWSLGAGGNTGQLYF. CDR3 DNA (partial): TGTGCCTGGAGTCTAGGGGCAGGGGGGAACACCGGGCAGCTCTAC. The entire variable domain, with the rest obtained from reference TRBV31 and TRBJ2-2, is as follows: AQTIHQWPVAEIKAVGSPLSLGCTIKGKSSPNLYWYWQATGGTLQQLFYSITVGQVESVVQLNLSASRPKDDQFILSTEKLLLSHSGFYLCAWSLGAGGNTGQLYFGEGSKLTVL.

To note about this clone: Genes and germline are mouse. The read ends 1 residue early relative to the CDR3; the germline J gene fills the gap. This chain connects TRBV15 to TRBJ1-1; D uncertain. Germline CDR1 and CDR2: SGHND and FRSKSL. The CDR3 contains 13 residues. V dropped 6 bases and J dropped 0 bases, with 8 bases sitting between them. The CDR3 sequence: CASSQTANTEVFF. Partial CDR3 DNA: TGTGCCAGCAGCCAGACTGCAAACACAGAAGTCTTC.

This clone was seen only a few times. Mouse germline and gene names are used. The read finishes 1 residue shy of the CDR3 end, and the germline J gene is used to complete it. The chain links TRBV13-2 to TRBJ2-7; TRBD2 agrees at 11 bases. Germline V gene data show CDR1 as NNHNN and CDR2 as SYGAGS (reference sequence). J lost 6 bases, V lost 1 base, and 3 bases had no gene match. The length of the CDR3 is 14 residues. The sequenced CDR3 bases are TGTGCCAGCGGTGATATACTGGGGGGGCCTGAACAGTAC. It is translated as CASGDILGGPEQY. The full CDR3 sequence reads CASGDILGGPEQYF.

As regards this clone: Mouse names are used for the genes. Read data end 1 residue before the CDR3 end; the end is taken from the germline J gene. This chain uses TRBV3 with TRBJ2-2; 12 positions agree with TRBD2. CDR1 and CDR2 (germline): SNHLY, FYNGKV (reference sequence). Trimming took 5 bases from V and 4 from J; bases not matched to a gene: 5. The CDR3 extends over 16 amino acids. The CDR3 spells CASSTDWGGGTGQLYF. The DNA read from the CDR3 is TGTGCCAGCAGCACCGACTGGGGGGGCGGCACCGGGCAGCTCTAC.

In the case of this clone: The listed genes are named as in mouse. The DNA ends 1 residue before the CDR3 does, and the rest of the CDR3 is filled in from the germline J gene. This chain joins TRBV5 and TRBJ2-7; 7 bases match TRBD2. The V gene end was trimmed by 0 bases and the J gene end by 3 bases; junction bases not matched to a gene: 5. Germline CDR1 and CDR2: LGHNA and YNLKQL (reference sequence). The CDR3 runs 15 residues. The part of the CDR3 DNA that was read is TGTGCCAGCAGCCAAGATTCCTGGGGGTTCTATGAACAGTAC. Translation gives CASSQDSWGFYEQY. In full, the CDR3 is CASSQDSWGFYEQYF.

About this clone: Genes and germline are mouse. The CDR3 here is CASSPRTGGYEQYF. The part of the CDR3 DNA that was read is TGTGCCAGCAGTCCCCGGACTGGGGGGTATGAACAGTAC. The chain joins TRBV26 to TRBJ2-7; 11 bases map to TRBD2. From the germline J gene comes the end of the CDR3, since the read stops 1 residue before it. This CDR3 region has 14 residues. The V segment lost 4 bases and the J segment 4 bases; nucleotides outside the gene matches: 3. Germline V CDR1 and CDR2: KGHPV, FQNQEV (reference sequence).

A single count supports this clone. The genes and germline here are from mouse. The CDR3 reads CASSQGRVYAEQFF. The covered CDR3 bases are TGTGCCAGCAGCCAAGGTCGGGTCTATGCTGAGCAGTTC. V and J are TRBV5 and TRBJ2-1, with no clear D. The read gets to within 1 residue of the CDR3 end, and the germline J gene fills in the rest. The length of the CDR3 is 14 residues. The germline CDR1 and CDR2 sequences are LGHNA and YNLKQL (reference sequence). V was clipped by 1 base and J by 3 bases, with 7 bases between them.

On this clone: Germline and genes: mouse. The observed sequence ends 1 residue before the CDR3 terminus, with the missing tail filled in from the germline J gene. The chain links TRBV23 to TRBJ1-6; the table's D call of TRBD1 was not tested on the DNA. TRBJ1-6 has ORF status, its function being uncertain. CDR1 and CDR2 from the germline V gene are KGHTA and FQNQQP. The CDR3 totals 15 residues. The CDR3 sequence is CSSSHGTGRNSPLYF. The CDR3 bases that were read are TGCTCCAGCAGTCACGGGACAGGGCGTAATTCGCCCCTCTAC.

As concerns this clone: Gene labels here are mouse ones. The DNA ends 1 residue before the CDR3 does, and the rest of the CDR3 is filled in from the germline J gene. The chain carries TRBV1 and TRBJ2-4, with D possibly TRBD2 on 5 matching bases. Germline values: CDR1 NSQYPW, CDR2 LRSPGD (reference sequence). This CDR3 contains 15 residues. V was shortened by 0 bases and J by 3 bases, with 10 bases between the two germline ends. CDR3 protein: CTCSAEWGRQNTLYF. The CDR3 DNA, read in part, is TGCACCTGCAGTGCAGAGTGGGGAAGACAAAACACCTTGTAC. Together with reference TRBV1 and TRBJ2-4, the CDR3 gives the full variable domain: VTLLEQNPRWRLVPRGQAVNLRCILKNSQYPWMSWYQQDLQKQLQWLFTLRSPGDKEVKSLPGADYLATRVTDTELRLQVANMSQGRTLYCTCSAEWGRQNTLYFGAGTRLSVL.

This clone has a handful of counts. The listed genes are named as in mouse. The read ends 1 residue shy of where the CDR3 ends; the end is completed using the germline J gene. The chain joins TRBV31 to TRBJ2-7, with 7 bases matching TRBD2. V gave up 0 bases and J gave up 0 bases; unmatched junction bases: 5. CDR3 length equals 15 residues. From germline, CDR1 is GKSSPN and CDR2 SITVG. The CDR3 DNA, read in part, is TGTGCCTGGAGTCTAGGCTGGGGGAGCTCCTATGAACAGTAC. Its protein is CAWSLGWGSSYEQY. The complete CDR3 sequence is CAWSLGWGSSYEQYF.

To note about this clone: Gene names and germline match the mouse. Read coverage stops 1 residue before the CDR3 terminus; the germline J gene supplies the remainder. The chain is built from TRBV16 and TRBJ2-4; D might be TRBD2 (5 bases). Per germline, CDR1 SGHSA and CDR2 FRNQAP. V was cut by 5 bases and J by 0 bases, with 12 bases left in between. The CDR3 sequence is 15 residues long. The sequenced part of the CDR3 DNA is TGTGCAAGCAGCCCCCGACTGCCTAGTCAAAACACCTTGTAC. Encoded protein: CASSPRLPSQNTLY. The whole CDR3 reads CASSPRLPSQNTLYF.

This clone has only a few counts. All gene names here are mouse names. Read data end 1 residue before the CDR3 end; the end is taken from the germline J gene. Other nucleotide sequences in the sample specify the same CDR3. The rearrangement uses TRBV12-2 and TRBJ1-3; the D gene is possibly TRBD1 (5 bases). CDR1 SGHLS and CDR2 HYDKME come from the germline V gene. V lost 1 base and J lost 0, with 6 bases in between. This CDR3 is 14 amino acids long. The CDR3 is CASSLGDSGNTLYF. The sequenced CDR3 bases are TGTGCCAGCTCTCTGGGGGATTCTGGAAATACGCTCTAT. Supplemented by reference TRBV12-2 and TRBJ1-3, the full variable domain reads NSGVVQSPRYIIKGKGERSILKCIPISGHLSVAWYQQTQGQELKFFIQHYDKMERDKGNLPSRFSVQQFDDYHSEMNMSALELEDSAVYFCASSLGDSGNTLYFGEGSRLIVV.

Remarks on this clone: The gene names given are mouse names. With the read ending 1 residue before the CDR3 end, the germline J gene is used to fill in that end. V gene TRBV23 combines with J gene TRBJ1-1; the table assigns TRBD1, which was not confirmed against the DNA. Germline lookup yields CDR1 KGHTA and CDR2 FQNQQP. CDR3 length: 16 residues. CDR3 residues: CSSSQSQTGLNTEVFF. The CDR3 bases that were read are TGCTCCAGCAGTCAATCGCAGACAGGGCTAAACACAGAAGTCTTC. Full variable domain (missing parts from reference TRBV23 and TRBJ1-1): DAAVTQKPRYLIKMKGQEAEMKCIPEKGHTAVFWYQQKQSKELKFLIYFQNQQPLDQIDMVKERFSAVCPSSSLCSLGIRTCEAEDSALYLCSSSQSQTGLNTEVFFGKGTRLTVV.

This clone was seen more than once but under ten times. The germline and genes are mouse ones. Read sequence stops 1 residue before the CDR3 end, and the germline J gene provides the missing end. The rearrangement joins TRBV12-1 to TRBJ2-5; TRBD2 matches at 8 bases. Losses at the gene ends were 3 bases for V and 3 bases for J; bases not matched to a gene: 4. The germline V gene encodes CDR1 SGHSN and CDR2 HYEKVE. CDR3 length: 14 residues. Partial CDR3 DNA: TGTGCCAGCTCTTCCGACTGGGGACAAGACACCCAGTAC. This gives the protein CASSSDWGQDTQY. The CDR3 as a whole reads CASSSDWGQDTQYF.

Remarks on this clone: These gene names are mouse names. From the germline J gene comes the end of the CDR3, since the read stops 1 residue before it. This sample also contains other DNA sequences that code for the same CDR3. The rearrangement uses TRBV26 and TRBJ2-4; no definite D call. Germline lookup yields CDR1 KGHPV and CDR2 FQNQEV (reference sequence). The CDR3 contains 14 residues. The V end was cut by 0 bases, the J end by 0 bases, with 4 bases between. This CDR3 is CASSLSNSQNTLYF. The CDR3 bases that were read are TGTGCCAGCAGTCTGTCCAATAGTCAAAACACCTTGTAC. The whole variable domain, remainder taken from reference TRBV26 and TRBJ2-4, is NSKVIQTPRYLVKGQGQKAKMRCIPEKGHPVVFWYQQNKNNEFKFLINFQNQEVLQQIDMTEKRFSAECPSNSPCSLEIQSSEAGDSALYLCASSLSNSQNTLYFGAGTRLSVL.

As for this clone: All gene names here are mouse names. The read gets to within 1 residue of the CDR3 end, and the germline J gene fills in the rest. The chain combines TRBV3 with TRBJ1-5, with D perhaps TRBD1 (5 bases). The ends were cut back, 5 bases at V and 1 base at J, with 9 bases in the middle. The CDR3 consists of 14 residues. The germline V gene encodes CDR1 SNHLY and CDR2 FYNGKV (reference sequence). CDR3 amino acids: CASSAGRNNQAPLF. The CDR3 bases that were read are TGTGCCAGCAGCGCGGGACGGAACAACCAGGCTCCGCTT.

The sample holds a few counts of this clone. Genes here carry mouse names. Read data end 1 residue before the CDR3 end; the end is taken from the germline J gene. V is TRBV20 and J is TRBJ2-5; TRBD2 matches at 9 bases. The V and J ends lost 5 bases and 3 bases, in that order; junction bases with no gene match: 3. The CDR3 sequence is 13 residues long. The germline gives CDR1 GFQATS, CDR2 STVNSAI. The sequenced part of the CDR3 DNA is TGTGGTGCTCTGACTGGGGGACAAGACACCCAGTAC. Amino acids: CGALTGGQDTQY. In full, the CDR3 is CGALTGGQDTQYF.

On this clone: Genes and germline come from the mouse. The covered CDR3 bases are TGTGCCAGCTCTCTCGGGGGGGCGCAGGCTCCGCTT. This translates into CASSLGGAQAPL. The whole CDR3 sequence reads CASSLGGAQAPLF. The chain combines TRBV12-1 with TRBJ1-5; a possible D gene is TRBD1 (6 bases). With the read ending 1 residue before the CDR3 end, the germline J gene is used to fill in that end. V lost 0 bases, J lost 7 bases, and 9 bases lay in between. The CDR3 runs to 13 residues. CDR1 and CDR2 from the germline V gene are SGHSN and HYEKVE.

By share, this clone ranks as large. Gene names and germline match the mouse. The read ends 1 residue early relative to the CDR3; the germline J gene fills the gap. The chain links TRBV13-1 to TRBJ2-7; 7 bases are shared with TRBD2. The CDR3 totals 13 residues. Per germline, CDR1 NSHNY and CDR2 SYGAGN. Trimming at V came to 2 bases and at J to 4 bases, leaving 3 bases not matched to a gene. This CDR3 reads CASSEDWAYEQYF. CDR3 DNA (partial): TGTGCCAGCAGTGAAGACTGGGCTTATGAACAGTAC.

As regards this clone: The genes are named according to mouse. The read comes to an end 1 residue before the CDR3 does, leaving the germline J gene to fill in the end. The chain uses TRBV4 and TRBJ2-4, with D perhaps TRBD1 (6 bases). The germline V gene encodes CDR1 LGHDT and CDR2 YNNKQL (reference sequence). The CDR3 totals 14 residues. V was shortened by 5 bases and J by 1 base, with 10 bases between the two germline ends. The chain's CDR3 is CASSLRGGQNTLYF. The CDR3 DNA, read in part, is TGTGCCAGCAGCCTCAGGGGTGGTCAAAACACCTTGTAC.

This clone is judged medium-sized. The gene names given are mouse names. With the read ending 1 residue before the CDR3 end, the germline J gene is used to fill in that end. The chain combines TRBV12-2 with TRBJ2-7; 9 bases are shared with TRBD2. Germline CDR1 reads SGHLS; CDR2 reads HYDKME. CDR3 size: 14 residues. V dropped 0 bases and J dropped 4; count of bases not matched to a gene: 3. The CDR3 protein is CASSLEDWGYEQYF. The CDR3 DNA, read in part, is TGTGCCAGCTCTCTCGAGGACTGGGGATATGAACAGTAC. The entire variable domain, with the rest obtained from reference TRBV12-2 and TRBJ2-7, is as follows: NSGVVQSPRYIIKGKGERSILKCIPISGHLSVAWYQQTQGQELKFFIQHYDKMERDKGNLPSRFSVQQFDDYHSEMNMSALELEDSAVYFCASSLEDWGYEQYFGPGTRLTVL.

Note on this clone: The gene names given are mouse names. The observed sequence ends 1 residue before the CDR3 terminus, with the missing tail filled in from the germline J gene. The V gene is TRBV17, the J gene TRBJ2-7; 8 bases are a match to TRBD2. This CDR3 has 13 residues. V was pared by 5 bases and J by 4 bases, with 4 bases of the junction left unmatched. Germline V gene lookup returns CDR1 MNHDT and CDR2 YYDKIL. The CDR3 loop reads CASSRDWRYEQYF. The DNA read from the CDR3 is TGTGCTAGCAGTCGGGACTGGCGGTATGAACAGTAC.

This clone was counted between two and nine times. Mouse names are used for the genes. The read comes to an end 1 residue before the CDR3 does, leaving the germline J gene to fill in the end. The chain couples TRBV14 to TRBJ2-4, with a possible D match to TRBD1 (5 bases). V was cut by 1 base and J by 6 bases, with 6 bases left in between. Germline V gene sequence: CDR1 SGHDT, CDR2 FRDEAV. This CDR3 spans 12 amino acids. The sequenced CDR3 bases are TGTGCCAGCAGTTTCGAGGGGAACACCTTGTAC. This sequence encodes CASSFEGNTLY. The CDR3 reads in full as CASSFEGNTLYF.

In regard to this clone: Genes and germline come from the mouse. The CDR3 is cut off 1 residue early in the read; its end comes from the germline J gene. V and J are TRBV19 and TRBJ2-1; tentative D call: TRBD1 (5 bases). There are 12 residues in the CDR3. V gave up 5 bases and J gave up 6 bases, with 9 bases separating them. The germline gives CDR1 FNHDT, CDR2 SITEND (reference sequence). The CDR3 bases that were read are TGTGCCAGCAGAGGGGAGCCTGCTGAGCAGTTC. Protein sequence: CASRGEPAEQF. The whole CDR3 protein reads CASRGEPAEQFF. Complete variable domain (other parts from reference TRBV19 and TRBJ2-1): GGIITQTPKFLIGQEGQKLTLKCQQNFNHDTMYWYRQDSGKGLRLIYYSITENDLQKGDLSEGYDASREKKSSFSLTVTSAQKNEMAVFLCASRGEPAEQFFGPGTRLTVL.

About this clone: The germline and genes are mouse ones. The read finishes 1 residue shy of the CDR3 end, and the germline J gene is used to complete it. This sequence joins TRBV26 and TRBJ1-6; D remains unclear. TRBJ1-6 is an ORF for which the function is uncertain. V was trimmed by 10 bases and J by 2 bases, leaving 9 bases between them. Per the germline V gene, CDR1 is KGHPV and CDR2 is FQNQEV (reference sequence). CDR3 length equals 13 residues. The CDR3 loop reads CATGMAYNSPLYF. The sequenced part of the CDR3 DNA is TGTGCCACTGGGATGGCCTATAATTCGCCCCTCTAC.

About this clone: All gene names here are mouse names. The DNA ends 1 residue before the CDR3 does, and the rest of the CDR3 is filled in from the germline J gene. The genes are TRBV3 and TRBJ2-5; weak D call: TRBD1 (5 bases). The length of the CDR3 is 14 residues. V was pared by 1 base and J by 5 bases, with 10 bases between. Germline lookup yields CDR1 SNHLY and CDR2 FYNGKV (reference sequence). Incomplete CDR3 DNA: TGTGCCAGCAGCTTAGGGCAGGGCGGAGACACCCAGTAC. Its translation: CASSLGQGGDTQY. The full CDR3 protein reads CASSLGQGGDTQYF.